The 30 T cell receptor beta chains given below trace back to one sample, sequenced in a study of blood T cell repertoires in COVID-19. Here immunoSEQ multiplex PCR was the method, and the copy in TCRdb shows in-frame clones only, minus some. The sample holds 100,000 to 150,000 clones, approximately 74% seen once. Sequenced sample: peripheral blood. Receptors originate from a man aged 60 to 69 with acute or convalescent COVID-19.

The chain combines TRBV19 with TRBJ2-3; 9 bases agree with TRBD1. The trim removed 4 bases at V and 6 bases at J, leaving 8 bases unmatched. The CDR3 loop spans 15 amino acids. Germline assignment: CDR1 LNHDA and CDR2 SQIVND (reference sequence). DNA for the CDR3: TGTGCCAGTAGTAAGGGACAGGGTCAGAGGGATACGCAGTATTTT. Its translation is CASSKGQGQRDTQYF.

The chain has TRBV5-8 and TRBJ2-2, with 8 bases fitting TRBD2. With V trimmed by 1 base and J by 6 bases, 8 bases remained unmatched. This CDR3 is 16 amino acids long. Per germline, CDR1 SGHTS and CDR2 YDEGEE. The DNA of the CDR3 is TGTGCCAGCAGCTTGATGACTAGCGTCGGGTCCGGGGAGCTGTTTTTT. Translating it yields CASSLMTSVGSGELFF.

The CDR3 region is CASSLEMGSSYGYTF. The CDR3 DNA is TGCGCCAGCAGCTTGGAGATGGGCAGCTCCTATGGCTACACCTTC. The J gene is TRBJ1-2, the V gene TRBV5-1; D gene uncertain. In germline, CDR1 is SGHRS, CDR2 YFSETQ. The length of the CDR3 is 15 residues. V gave up 0 bases and J gave up 4 bases, with 13 bases separating them.

This clone was counted between two and nine times. V is TRBV7-7 and J is TRBJ2-4, with 9 bases that match TRBD2. The germline gives CDR1 SSHAT, CDR2 FNYEAQ (reference sequence). The CDR3 sequence is 21 residues long. V was pared by 5 bases and J by 0 bases, with 20 bases of the junction left unmatched. CDR3 bases: TGTGCCAGCAGCCCGGCGGATAGCGGGGGCCCTCTCACGCTAGCCAAAAACATTCAGTACTTC. Amino acids: CASSPADSGGPLTLAKNIQYF.

V and J are TRBV9 and TRBJ2-3, with 8 bases fitting TRBD1. V trimming: 4 bases; J trimming: 1 base; junction bases outside the gene matches: 8. The CDR3 contains 16 residues. Germline values: CDR1 SGDLS, CDR2 YYNGEE. The CDR3 nucleotides are TGTGCCAGCAGCCCAGTGGTGGGACAGGGCACAGATACGCAGTATTTT. Translated: CASSPVVGQGTDTQYF.

This rearrangement joins TRBV2 to TRBJ1-6, with D possibly TRBD1 on 5 matching bases. The V gene lost 4 bases and the J gene lost 5 bases, with 9 bases spanning the gap. Germline V gene sequence: CDR1 SNHLY, CDR2 FYNNEI. This CDR3 has 14 amino acids. The CDR3 is CASSGTTDNSPLHF. The CDR3 DNA reads TGTGCCAGCAGTGGGACAACGGATAATTCACCCCTCCACTTT.

The table lists this clone with a count of one. The chain is built from TRBV3-1 (or the pseudogene TRBV3-2) and TRBJ1-2, with 8 bases aligning to TRBD1. Germline loops: CDR1 LGHDT, CDR2 YNNKEL (reference sequence). V lost 1 base, J lost 10 bases, and 8 bases stayed unmatched. This CDR3 has 14 amino acids. The CDR3 spells CASSQGAGGAAYTF. In DNA, the CDR3 is TGTGCCAGCAGCCAAGGCGCAGGGGGCGCGGCCTACACCTTC.

V is TRBV7-9 and J is TRBJ2-5, with unresolved D. V shed 5 bases and J shed 9 bases, with 10 bases lying between them. CDR3 size: 11 residues. From germline, CDR1 is SEHNR and CDR2 FQNEAQ (reference sequence). CDR3 DNA sequence: TGTGCCAGCAGCGATACAATGGCCCAGTACTTC. This encodes CASSDTMAQYF.

The V gene is TRBV18, the J gene TRBJ2-3; 11 bases are a match to TRBD1. This CDR3 region has 14 residues. V lost 5 bases, J lost 4 bases, and 2 bases stayed unmatched. Germline V lookup: CDR1 KGHSH, CDR2 LQKENI. CDR3 sequence reads: CASSLGQGADTQYF. In DNA form, the CDR3 reads TGTGCCAGCTCATTGGGACAGGGGGCAGATACGCAGTATTTT.

This clone was seen many times. The J gene is TRBJ2-2, the V gene TRBV14; tentative D call: TRBD1 (6 bases). Trimming took off 0 bases at V and 0 bases at J, with 11 bases between the two ends. The length of the CDR3 is 17 residues. Germline V gene data show CDR1 as SGHDN and CDR2 as FVKESK. The CDR3 sequence is CASSQDMDRANTGELFF. The CDR3, as DNA: TGTGCCAGCAGCCAAGATATGGACAGAGCGAACACCGGGGAGCTGTTTTTT.

This chain connects TRBV19 to TRBJ1-5; tentative D call: TRBD1 (5 bases). This CDR3 is built from 14 residues. Trimming shortened V by 5 bases and J by 3 bases, and 11 bases separated the two germline ends. The germline V gene encodes CDR1 LNHDA and CDR2 SQIVND (reference sequence). The CDR3 nucleotides are TGTGCCAGTAGTGTACAGGTCTACAATCAGCCCCAGCATTTT. Protein: CASSVQVYNQPQHF.

V is TRBV5-8 and J is TRBJ2-2, with 11 nucleotides matching TRBD2. This CDR3 spans 17 amino acids. Trimming took 4 bases from V and 4 from J; bases not matched to a gene: 9. CDR1 and CDR2 (germline): SGHTS, YDEGEE. CDR3 DNA sequence: TGTGCCAGCAGCCGCGCCGGGACTAGCGGTGTCACCGGGGAGCTGTTTTTT. This sequence encodes CASSRAGTSGVTGELFF.

This rearrangement joins TRBV7-8 to TRBJ1-1, with 9 bases matching TRBD1. V shed 4 bases, J shed 3 bases, and the junction held 0 bases outside the gene matches. Germline V gene sequence: CDR1 SGHVS, CDR2 FQNEAQ. The CDR3 is 13 residues long. This CDR3 is CASSWDRDTEAFF. The CDR3 nucleotides are TGTGCCAGCAGCTGGGACAGGGACACTGAAGCTTTCTTT.

The chain recombines TRBV20-1 with TRBJ1-6; TRBD1 matches 7 bases. Trimming took 3 bases from V and 6 from J; bases not matched to a gene: 8. This CDR3 comprises 15 residues. Germline CDR1 and CDR2: DFQATT and SNEGSKA (reference sequence). The CDR3 coding sequence is TGCAGTGCTAGTCCGAGGGACAGAATTAATTCACCCCTCCACTTT. It encodes CSASPRDRINSPLHF.

The rearrangement joins TRBV5-1 to TRBJ2-4, with D possibly matching TRBD2 (5 bases). Germline V CDR1 and CDR2: SGHRS, YFSETQ. V dropped 0 bases and J dropped 4 bases, with 23 bases sitting between them. The CDR3 totals 19 residues. The CDR3 DNA follows: TGCGCCAGCAGCTTGGCTCTCCCAGTGGGTCACGGGGAGAAAAACATTCAGTACTTC. It codes for CASSLALPVGHGEKNIQYF.

Comment on this clone: This specimen includes other DNA sequences encoding the same CDR3. This chain uses TRBV5-1 with TRBJ1-4, with D unclear. The CDR3 sequence is 14 residues long. Germline lookup yields CDR1 SGHRS and CDR2 YFSETQ. V was shortened by 0 bases and J by 5 bases, with 8 bases between the two germline ends. The CDR3 reads CASSLGTGNEKLFF. The CDR3 DNA is TGCGCCAGCAGCTTGGGGACGGGGAATGAAAAACTGTTTTTT.

This clone turned up a few times. The chain has TRBV19 and TRBJ1-1; D might be TRBD1 (5 bases). V was pared by 3 bases and J by 7 bases, with 15 bases between. Germline V gives CDR1 LNHDA, CDR2 SQIVND (reference sequence). The CDR3 consists of 14 residues. CDR3 loop: CASSIVLEGREAFF. The DNA for the CDR3 is TGTGCCAGTAGTATCGTCTTGGAGGGGCGTGAAGCTTTCTTT.

The V call is TRBV30, the J call TRBJ1-4; a possible D gene is TRBD1 (6 bases). Germline lookup yields CDR1 GTSNPN and CDR2 SVGIG (reference sequence). The CDR3 loop spans 13 amino acids. V shed 0 bases and J shed 7 bases, with 9 bases lying between them. CDR3: CAWSVQGSEKLFF. The DNA of the CDR3 is TGTGCCTGGAGTGTACAGGGAAGTGAAAAACTGTTTTTT.

This chain joins TRBV19 and TRBJ1-1; the match to TRBD1 covers 8 bases. With V trimmed by 5 bases and J by 4 bases, 9 bases remained unmatched. There are 15 residues in the CDR3. Germline V CDR1 and CDR2: LNHDA, SQIVND (reference sequence). CDR3 DNA: TGTGCCAGTAGTCCCAGACAGGGGTGGGGCACTGAAGCTTTCTTT. Translated: CASSPRQGWGTEAFF.

V gene TRBV5-1 combines with J gene TRBJ2-7, with 8 bases aligning to TRBD1. J lost 8 bases, V lost 4 bases, and 8 bases had no gene match. Germline-derived CDR1 and CDR2 are SGHRS and YFSETQ. The CDR3 is 13 amino acids. The CDR3 is CASSVQGAAQQYF. The CDR3 DNA follows: TGCGCCAGCAGCGTCCAGGGGGCTGCTCAGCAGTACTTC.

This chain uses TRBV25-1 with TRBJ2-7, with 9 positions matching TRBD1. Looked up from germline, CDR1 is MGHDK and CDR2 is SYGVNS. V dropped 4 bases and J dropped 1; count of bases not matched to a gene: 5. The CDR3 is made up of 15 amino acids. The chain's CDR3 is CASSVRDRASYEQYF. In nucleotides, the CDR3 is TGTGCCAGCAGTGTCCGGGACAGGGCGTCCTACGAGCAGTACTTC.

The chain couples TRBV7-9 to TRBJ2-7; D perhaps matches TRBD1 (6 bases). The CDR3 contains 15 residues. Germline CDR1 SEHNR, CDR2 FQNEAQ (reference sequence). V gave up 5 bases and J gave up 2 bases, with 16 bases separating them. This CDR3 reads CASSLLLQGTYEQYF. For the CDR3, the DNA is TGTGCCAGCAGCCTACTCCTCCAGGGGACCTACGAGCAGTACTTC.

The chain couples TRBV18 to TRBJ2-1; 9 bases align to TRBD2. The CDR3 is 15 amino acids. Germline-derived CDR1 and CDR2 are KGHSH and LQKENI. V was pared by 0 bases and J by 7 bases, with 4 bases of the junction left unmatched. The CDR3 DNA sequence: TGTGCCAGCTCACCACCTAGCGGGAGAAATAATGAGCAGTTCTTC. This gives the protein CASSPPSGRNNEQFF.

This clone was counted only a few times. This chain uses TRBV7-2 with TRBJ2-2, with D perhaps TRBD2 (7 bases). This CDR3 spans 15 amino acids. CDR1 is SGHTA, CDR2 FQGNSA, per germline. Trimming left V 0 bases short and J 13 bases short, with 18 bases between. CDR3 nucleotides: TGTGCCAGCAGCTTAGCCTTGGCGGGGGCCTCTTCGCTGTTTTTT. Translating gives CASSLALAGASSLFF.

The chain combines TRBV5-1 with TRBJ1-1; possibly TRBD1 for D (5 bases). Trimming stripped 10 bases from V and 0 bases from J, with 25 bases between. CDR3 length: 17 residues. Germline CDR1 is SGHRS and CDR2 is YFSETQ. CDR3 protein: CAAWVGLWALVNTEAFF. DNA for the CDR3: TGCGCCGCGTGGGTGGGGCTCTGGGCCTTGGTGAACACTGAAGCTTTCTTT. The full variable domain, its missing parts supplied by reference TRBV5-1 and TRBJ1-1, is KAGVTQTPRYLIKTRGQQVTLSCSPISGHRSVSWYQQTPGQGLQFLFEYFSETQRNKGNFPGRFSGRQFSNSRSEMNVSTLELGDSALYLCAAWVGLWALVNTEAFFGQGTRLTVV.

The chain employs TRBV6-5 and TRBJ1-6; D gene unclear. Per germline, CDR1 MNHEY and CDR2 SVGAGI. Trimming removed 2 bases at V and 9 bases at J, with 14 bases between. The CDR3 runs 15 residues. CDR3: CASSYTPTRGSPLHF. CDR3 bases: TGTGCCAGCAGTTACACCCCGACGCGGGGTTCACCCCTCCACTTT.

The chain combines TRBV3-1 (or the pseudogene TRBV3-2) with TRBJ2-1, with 7 bases that match TRBD1. Germline CDR1 is LGHDT and CDR2 is YNNKEL (reference sequence). This CDR3 is built from 14 residues. V lost 4 bases, J lost 7 bases, and 7 bases stayed unmatched. CDR3: CASSRQGAGNEQFF. The CDR3 DNA follows: TGTGCCAGCAGCCGACAGGGTGCAGGGAATGAGCAGTTCTTC.

The gene calls are TRBV7-2 and TRBJ2-4; D unclear. The CDR3 runs to 16 residues. Per germline, CDR1 SGHTA and CDR2 FQGNSA. Trimming shortened V by 1 base and J by 0 bases, and 10 bases separated the two germline ends. The CDR3 sequence is CASSLVMSLAKNIQYF. Here the CDR3 DNA reads TGTGCCAGCAGCTTAGTAATGAGCCTAGCCAAAAACATTCAGTACTTC.

For the CDR3, the DNA is TGCGCCAGCAGCTTGAGTTCAGTGGATACGCAGTATTTT. It codes for CASSLSSVDTQYF. The genes are TRBV5-1 and TRBJ2-3; no clear D gene. CDR1 is SGHRS and CDR2 is YFSETQ in the germline V gene. Trimming stripped 1 base from V and 6 bases from J, with 9 bases between. The CDR3 spans 13 residues.

This clone was counted ten times or more. The chain has TRBV5-1 and TRBJ2-3; 7 bases are a match to TRBD2. V dropped 7 bases and J dropped 0; count of bases not matched to a gene: 8. The CDR3 runs 15 residues. Per germline, CDR1 SGHRS and CDR2 YFSETQ. The CDR3 bases are TGCGCCAGCCGCCCCGCAGCGGGGAGCACAGATACGCAGTATTTT. This gives the protein CASRPAAGSTDTQYF.